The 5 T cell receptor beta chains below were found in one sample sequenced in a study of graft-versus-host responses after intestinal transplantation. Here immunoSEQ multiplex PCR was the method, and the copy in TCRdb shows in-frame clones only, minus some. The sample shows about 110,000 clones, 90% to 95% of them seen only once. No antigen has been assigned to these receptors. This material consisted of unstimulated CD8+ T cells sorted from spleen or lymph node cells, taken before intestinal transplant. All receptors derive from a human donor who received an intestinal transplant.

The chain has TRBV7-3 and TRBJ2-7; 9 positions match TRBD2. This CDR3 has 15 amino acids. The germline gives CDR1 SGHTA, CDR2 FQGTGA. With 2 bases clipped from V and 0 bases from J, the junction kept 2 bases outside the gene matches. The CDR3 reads CASSLYSGGSYEQYF. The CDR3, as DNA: TGTGCCAGCAGCTTATATAGCGGGGGCTCCTACGAGCAGTACTTC. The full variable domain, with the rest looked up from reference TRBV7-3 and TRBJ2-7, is GAGVSQTPSNKVTEKGKYVELRCDPISGHTALYWYRQSLGQGPEFLIYFQGTGAADDSGLPNDRFFAVRPEGSVSTLKIQRTERGDSAVYLCASSLYSGGSYEQYFGPGTRLTVT.

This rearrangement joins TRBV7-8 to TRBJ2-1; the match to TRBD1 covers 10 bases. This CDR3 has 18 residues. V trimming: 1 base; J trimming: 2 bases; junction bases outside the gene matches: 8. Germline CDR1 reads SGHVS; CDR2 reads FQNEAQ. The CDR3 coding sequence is TGTGCCAGCAGCTTAGGATACGCGGGACAGGGGACCTACAATGAGCAGTTCTTC. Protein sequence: CASSLGYAGQGTYNEQFF. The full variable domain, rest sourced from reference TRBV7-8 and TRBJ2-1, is GAGVSQSPRYKVAKRGQDVALRCDPISGHVSLFWYQQALGQGPEFLTYFQNEAQLDKSGLPSDRFFAERPEGSVSTLKIQRTQQEDSAVYLCASSLGYAGQGTYNEQFFGPGTRLTVL.

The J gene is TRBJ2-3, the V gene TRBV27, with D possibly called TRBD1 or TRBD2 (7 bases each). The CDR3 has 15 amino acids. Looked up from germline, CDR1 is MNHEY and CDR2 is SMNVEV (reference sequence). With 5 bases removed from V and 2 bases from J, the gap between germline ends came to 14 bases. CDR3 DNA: TGTGCCAGCAGTCGGGGGGACAGCGTCACAGATACGCAGTATTTT. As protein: CASSRGDSVTDTQYF.

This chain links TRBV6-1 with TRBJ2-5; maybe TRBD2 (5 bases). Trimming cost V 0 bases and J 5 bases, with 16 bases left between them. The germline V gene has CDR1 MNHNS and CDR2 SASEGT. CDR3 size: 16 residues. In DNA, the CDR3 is TGTGCCAGCAGTGAAGCCTCTGGTAGCGTGAGGGAGACCCAGTACTTC. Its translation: CASSEASGSVRETQYF.

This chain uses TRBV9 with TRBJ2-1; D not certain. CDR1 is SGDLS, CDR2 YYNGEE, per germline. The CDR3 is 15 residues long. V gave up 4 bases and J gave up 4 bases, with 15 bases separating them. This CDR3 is CASSPRLYAYNEQFF. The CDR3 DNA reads TGTGCCAGCAGCCCCCGACTGTACGCTTACAATGAGCAGTTCTTC.